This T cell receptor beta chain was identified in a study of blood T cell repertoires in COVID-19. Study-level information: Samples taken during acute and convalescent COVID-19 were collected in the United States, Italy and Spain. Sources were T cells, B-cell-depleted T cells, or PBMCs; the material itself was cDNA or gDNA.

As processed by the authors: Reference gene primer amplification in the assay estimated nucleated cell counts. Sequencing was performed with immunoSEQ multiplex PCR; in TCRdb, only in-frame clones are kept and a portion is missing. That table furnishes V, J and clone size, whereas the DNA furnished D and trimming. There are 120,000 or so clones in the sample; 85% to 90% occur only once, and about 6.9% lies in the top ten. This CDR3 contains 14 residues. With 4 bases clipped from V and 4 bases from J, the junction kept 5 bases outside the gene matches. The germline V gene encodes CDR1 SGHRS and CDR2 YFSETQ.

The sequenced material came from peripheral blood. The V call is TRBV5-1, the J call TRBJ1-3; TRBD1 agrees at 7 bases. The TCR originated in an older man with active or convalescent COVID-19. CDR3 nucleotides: TGCGCCAGCAGCAAGCCGGGACAGGGAAACACCATATATTTT. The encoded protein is CASSKPGQGNTIYF.